This entry lists 10 T cell receptor beta chains sequenced from one sample in a study of coeliac disease. Sequencing was performed with immunoSEQ multiplex PCR; in TCRdb, only in-frame clones are kept and a portion is missing. Of several thousand clones listed, about two thirds are singletons. The sequencing sample was made of lamina propria lymphocytes from the gut. The receptors here all came from a man aged 25-45 years with celiac disease.

This sequence joins TRBV5-6 and TRBJ2-3, with 7 bases matching TRBD2. Per the germline V gene, CDR1 is SGHDT and CDR2 is YYEEEE. CDR3 length: 17 amino acids. V trimming: 4 bases; J trimming: 1 base; junction bases outside the gene matches: 12. CDR3 protein: CASSGKRGRGGTDTQYF. In DNA form, the CDR3 reads TGTGCCAGCAGCGGTAAACGGGGGAGGGGAGGCACAGATACGCAGTATTTT. Using reference TRBV5-6 and TRBJ2-3 for the parts outside the CDR3, the full variable domain is DAGVTQSPTHLIKTRGQQVTLRCSPKSGHDTVSWYQQALGQGPQFIFQYYEEEERQRGNFPDRFSGHQFPNYSSELNVNALLLGDSALYLCASSGKRGRGGTDTQYFGPGTRLTVL.

This clone showed up just a few times. The chain joins TRBV14 to TRBJ2-5, with TRBD2 identical over 12 bases. This CDR3 has 16 amino acids. Losses at the gene ends were 4 bases for V and 5 bases for J; bases not matched to a gene: 8. Germline V gene lookup returns CDR1 SGHDN and CDR2 FVKESK. The CDR3 sequence is CASSPVRLAGAETQYF. The CDR3 DNA sequence: TGTGCCAGCAGCCCCGTGCGACTAGCGGGAGCGGAGACCCAGTACTTC.

The rearrangement joins TRBV29-1 to TRBJ1-1, with 7 bases lining up with TRBD1. The CDR3 totals 13 residues. Germline V gene data show CDR1 as SQVTM and CDR2 as ANQGSEA. V shed 7 bases, J shed 1 base, and the junction held 6 bases outside the gene matches. In DNA form, the CDR3 reads TGCAGCGCCCTAAGGACAGGGAACACTGAAGCTTTCTTT. Its protein product is CSALRTGNTEAFF.

The genes are TRBV7-2 and TRBJ2-7, with TRBD1 identical over 7 bases. The CDR3 spans 15 residues. Germline V gives CDR1 SGHTA, CDR2 FQGNSA. With 4 bases clipped from V and 1 base from J, the junction kept 7 bases outside the gene matches. DNA for the CDR3: TGTGCCAGCAGCTCTAGACAGGGCCTTTCCTACGAGCAGTACTTC. It specifies CASSSRQGLSYEQYF.

This clone was counted between two and nine times. The chain joins TRBV30 to TRBJ1-1, with 7 bases identical to TRBD1. J gave up 3 bases and V 5 bases, and 6 bases lay outside the gene matches. This CDR3 spans 13 amino acids. Germline CDR1 and CDR2: GTSNPN and SVGIG (reference sequence). The CDR3 nucleotides read TGTGCCTGGCAGACAGGGACGGACACTGAAGCTTTCTTT. Its protein product is CAWQTGTDTEAFF.

V usage is TRBV6-6 and J usage is TRBJ2-7, with TRBD1 matching over 11 bases. Germline-derived CDR1 and CDR2 are MNHNY and SVGAGI (reference sequence). V trimming: 0 bases; J trimming: 6 bases; junction bases outside the gene matches: 4. This CDR3 is 15 amino acids long. CDR3: CASSYSTGTGGEQYF. In DNA form, the CDR3 reads TGTGCCAGCAGTTACTCGACCGGGACAGGGGGCGAGCAGTACTTC.

The V and J genes are TRBV12-5 and TRBJ1-2; possible D gene TRBD1, 6 bases. V was pared by 4 bases and J by 5 bases, with 11 bases between. This CDR3 contains 13 residues. Germline V gene data show CDR1 as LGHNT and CDR2 as FRNRAP. For the CDR3, the DNA is TGTGCTAGTGGTTCCGCAACAGGGTATGGCTACACCTTC. It codes for CASGSATGYGYTF.

The chain combines TRBV6-1 with TRBJ1-2; D possibly corresponds to TRBD1 (6 bases). Looked up from germline, CDR1 is MNHNS and CDR2 is SASEGT. The ends were cut back, 7 bases at V and 3 bases at J, with 15 bases in the middle. This CDR3 spans 14 amino acids. The CDR3 loop reads CASTPGATYYGYTF. CDR3 DNA sequence: TGTGCCAGCACCCCAGGGGCGACGTACTATGGCTACACCTTC.

The chain carries TRBV19 and TRBJ2-1; TRBD1 is a possible D gene (6 bases). The CDR3 is 15 amino acids. CDR1 is LNHDA, CDR2 SQIVND, per germline (reference sequence). Trimming pared 6 bases from V and 6 bases from J, leaving 18 bases between. CDR3 bases: TGTGCCAGTAGCATTCAGGGGATGGGTGGCAATGAGCAGTTCTTC. Its protein product is CASSIQGMGGNEQFF. Filled out from reference TRBV19 and TRBJ2-1, the complete variable domain reads DGGITQSPKYLFRKEGQNVTLSCEQNLNHDAMYWYRQDPGQGLRLIYYSQIVNDFQKGDIAEGYSVSREKKESFPLTVTSAQKNPTAFYLCASSIQGMGGNEQFFGPGTRLTVL.

The rearrangement uses TRBV30 and TRBJ2-1, with TRBD2 matching 8 bases. The CDR3 loop spans 13 amino acids. Per the germline V gene, CDR1 is GTSNPN and CDR2 is SVGIG (reference sequence). The trim removed 5 bases at V and 10 bases at J, leaving 10 bases unmatched. In DNA form, the CDR3 reads TGTGCCTGGGGGGGGTTCAGCGGGGGAGAGCAGTTCTTC. Protein: CAWGGFSGGEQFF.